This T cell receptor (beta chain) was recovered during a study of blood T cell repertoires in COVID-19. CDR1 is MNHEY, CDR2 SMNVEV, per germline (reference sequence). There are 18 residues in the CDR3. Trimming removed 5 bases from V and 5 bases from J; junction bases left unmatched: 10. Data came from immunoSEQ multiplex PCR; TCRdb stores just in-frame clones and leaves some out. This table has 110,000 or so clones, approximately 80% appearing once. This TCR was sampled from a man between 50 and 59 years old with acute or convalescent COVID-19. The chain has TRBV27 and TRBJ2-6, with 12 bases lining up with TRBD1. Sequenced material: peripheral blood. In DNA, the CDR3 is TGTGCCAGCAGTACCTCCGGGACAGGGGGCTGGAGGGCCAACGTCCTGACTTTC. The encoded protein is CASSTSGTGGWRANVLTF.